This TCR beta chain was identified in a study of T cell responses to AZD1222 COVID-19 vaccine (dated by TCRdb to the early 2020s). In the study overall: A total of approximately 230 trial participants underwent TCR sequencing, of whom 207 received two doses of AZD1222 and about 26 received two doses of the MenACWY control vaccine. Trial participants were enrolled by age into 18-55, 56-69 and 70-plus year subgroups, with 148, 28 and 57 TCR-sequenced participants respectively.

The full study reports these points: Spike-specific TCR breadth and depth rose significantly after two AZD1222 doses compared with day 0 and with MenACWY recipients. No day 14 peak-response samples were available, so repertoires were characterized only after the peak T cell response. CD4 TCRs associated with the vaccine covered the entire spike protein, and the dominant responses were in regions 160-218 and 743-854. Conclusions about previously exposed vaccinees were limited because only 6 or 7 AZD1222 recipients were SARS-CoV-2 seropositive at baseline. Participants were mostly white British and included more females than males, and it was suggested by the authors that clonal diversity may have been underestimated. The 56-69-year group was small, and its depth increase did not reach significance, likely because of low power. Reportedly, almost half of the unique spike-specific TCRs recognized epitopes lying outside the regions that are mutated in the B.1.351 and B.1.1.7 variants.

Of note for this clone: Its recognized antigen is unknown. Base qualities are not provided; no much larger clone lies one nucleotide away.

The CDR3 regions of human TCRbeta chains were analyzed by immunosequencing. On the study's bioinformatics: TCRs in the repertoires were compared against a reference library of SARS-CoV-2-specific TCRs that had been generated with the MIRA antigen-specificity platform. Breadth was defined as the fraction of unique TCRs that were SARS-CoV-2-associated, and depth was defined as the fraction of total T cells that were SARS-CoV-2-associated. Using the MIRA data, each spike-specific TCR was mapped to the spike region that the TCR reacts to and placed in a CD4 or CD8 class. Log10-transformed breadth and depth values were compared by one-way ANOVA with Sidak's multiple comparisons tests. The table was pulled from immuneACCESS by TCRdb, which kept in-frame rearrangements only. Such tables lose some clones; where checked, under half of the loss comes from unresolved V genes, and the rest has no known cause. V and J calls and clone size are given by that table; D and trimming were obtained from the DNA. Across this sample there are 50,000 to 70,000 clones, with approximately 89% seen only once. Clones ranked in the top ten supply about 21% of the sample.

Read against the paper, the sample's time point label means: baseline before first vaccination. The sample's treatment or condition label, decoded: meningococcal conjugate vaccine given as trial control. The vaccinee samples were drawn from two UK trials, COV001 and COV002, one of which was a single-blind randomized controlled phase 2/3 trial testing AZD1222 (ChAdOx1 nCoV-19) in healthy adults. Trial participant PBMC samples were collected at day 0 and day 28 after the second dose for TCRbeta chain sequencing. The material sequenced was peripheral blood, taken on day 0 of MenACWY control vaccination. This clonotype originated in an adult in good health.

The DNA sequence follows: TGTGCCAGCAGTGACTCCCAGGGGTGGGATAGCAATCAGCCCCAGCATTTT. It specifies CASSDSQGWDSNQPQHF. The receptor chain draws on TRBV6-4 and TRBJ1-5; possibly the D gene is TRBD1, per 6 matching bases. The V and J ends are trimmed by 0 bases and 0 bases, leaving 12 bases between them. CDR1 and CDR2 are read off the germline V gene as MRHNA and SNTAGT. Including cysteine and phenylalanine, the CDR3 has 17 amino acids. Only CDR3 DNA remains: 51 bases, in frame from the first base.